This entry concerns a single T cell receptor (beta chain). What this receptor recognizes is not known. No much larger clonotype is one base removed from it; base qualities were not supplied. These data originate in a study of siplizumab effects on memory and regulatory T cells (dated by TCRdb to 2018 to 2020). Background for the entire study: The effect of the anti-CD2 antibody siplizumab on alloreactive T-cell subsets was examined in allogeneic mixed lymphocyte reactions constructed from human PBMCs. The study at large found these results: Whether proliferating Tregs from siplizumab cultures actually had suppressive function was not functionally confirmed. Because sequences at frequencies below about 10^-5 were poorly captured, only a minor fraction of alloreactive clones could be mapped back to unstimulated subsets. Among mappable alloreactive CD4+ clones, an average Treg-derived fraction of approximately 73% was observed with siplizumab, compared with 26.9% in control reactions. About 75-95% of proliferating CD4+ or CD8+ clones could not be given a naive or memory phenotype. Compared with memory T cells, unstimulated naive T cells appeared more diverse, and naive cells seemed to make a substantial contribution to the alloresponse. Siplizumab significantly reduced the cumulative frequency of alloreactive sequences traceable to unstimulated CD4+ memory T cells.

Unstimulated CD4+ memory cells were also sequenced in three donor pairs, together with CD4+ naive, CD8+ TEMRA, CD8+ naive and CD8+ effector memory subsets. Sorted unstimulated T cells and proliferating T cells recovered from mixed lymphocyte reactions were subjected to TCRbeta CDR3 sequencing. Fresh whole blood from roughly ten HLA-typed healthy donors served as the source for isolating PBMCs. Library preparation was by the immunoSEQ multiplex PCR assay. Approximately 100,000 TCR templates per sample were assayed on the deep sequencing platform. Genomic DNA extracted from sorted T cells was used for TCRbeta CDR3 sequencing. The paper's processing steps were these. The R programming language was used for clonal analysis of TCRbeta CDR3 data. Unstimulated samples were compared with post-reaction CFSE-low samples to define alloreactive CD4+ and CD8+ clones. Regulatory or non-regulatory origin of alloreactive CD4+ clones was assigned by matching sequences to the sorted unstimulated Treg and non-Treg repertoires. TCRdb took over this immuneACCESS table, retaining in-frame rearrangements with V and J assigned. Such tables are incomplete; in checked studies, under half of the missing clones stem from an unresolved V gene, and the remainder is unexplained. V and J calls and clone size are copied from that table; D and trimming were computed from the DNA. This sample lists about 63,000 clones; over 65% were detected once. The ten top clones hold 3.5% to 4% of the sample.

The V end loses 4 bases and the J end loses 5 bases, and a stretch of 19 bases separates them. Spanning cysteine to phenylalanine, the CDR3 consists of 16 amino acids. Only the CDR3 part of the read is kept: 48 bases, read in frame from the first base. CDR1 is given as SGHDT and CDR2 as YYEEEE, both from the germline V gene. The source is a human donor in good health. The sample consisted of memory CD4+ T cells sorted from blood. The intended sense of this specimen's cell subset or site label: unstimulated CD4+ memory T cells. In this chain, TRBV5-6 is recombined with TRBJ2-1; TRBD2 is a weak D gene call, 5 bases matching. The nucleotide sequence reads as follows: TGTGCCAGCAGCCCCGACTTGGGCGAGGGTCACAATGAGCAGTTCTTC. Its product reads: CASSPDLGEGHNEQFF.